What follows describes a single T cell receptor beta chain. Its cognate antigen is unknown. The record originates from a study of OX40 agonist ivuxolimab in advanced cancers. Study summary: Averaging about 60 years in age, with a range of about 23 to 79, the cohort was around 85% male.

General study findings and limits: Normalized T-cell clonal expansion was also low in some nonresponders. CD8+ T cells showed, on average, more clonal expansion than CD4+ cells. By week 6 at 0.1 to 3.0 mg/kg, blood CD4+ and CD8+ T cells had expanded clonally.

TCRdb's table, derived via immunoSEQ multiplex PCR, lists solely in-frame clones and lacks some. Of 25,000 to 30,000 clones listed, approximately 81% are singletons. The CDR3 totals 16 residues. Germline lookup yields CDR1 SGHTA and CDR2 FQGTGA. With V trimmed by 0 bases and J by 6 bases, 6 bases remained unmatched. The sequencing used CD4+ or CD8+ T cells sorted from blood, collected in a trial of the OX40 agonist ivuxolimab. This TCR was recovered from an adult with an advanced solid tumor such as melanoma, head and neck, liver or kidney cancer. The rearrangement joins TRBV7-3 to TRBJ2-2; 8 positions match TRBD2. CDR3 sequence (DNA): TGTGCCAGCAGCTTAACGAGCGGGGGCAGGGCCGGGGAGCTGTTTTTT. Translation gives CASSLTSGGRAGELFF.